Shown below are 16 T cell receptor beta chains from a single sample sequenced in a study of shared clonotypes between healthy human individuals. The table came from immunoSEQ multiplex PCR; TCRdb's copy has only in-frame clones and leaves some out. The sample consists of 450,000 to 500,000 clones, 81% of them appearing once. The sample taken for sequencing was PBMCs. These receptor sequences come from a woman in her forties in good health. Some clones in this sample may be carry-over from other donors' samples.

This clone appeared a single time. The chain links TRBV5-1 to TRBJ2-1, with unresolved D. V lost 0 bases and J 10 bases, leaving 8 bases between the germline ends. The V gene's germline CDR1 is SGHRS and CDR2 YFSETQ. The CDR3 covers 12 residues. The DNA of the CDR3 is TGCGCCAGCAGCTTGGTAATGGGCGAGCAGTTCTTC. Protein: CASSLVMGEQFF.

A remark on this clone: A far more abundant clone sits one base away, making this likely a read error. CDR3 in DNA: TGTGCCATCAGTGAGTCAGGGCGCCAGGGTGACGGTCCCCAGCATTTT. Its translation is CAISESGRQGDGPQHF. This sequence joins TRBV10-3 and TRBJ1-5; D may be TRBD1 (5 bases). The CDR3 is 16 residues long. Per germline, CDR1 ENHRY and CDR2 SYGVKD. Trimming took off 0 bases at V and 10 bases at J, with 19 bases between the two ends.

The V gene is TRBV7-2, the J gene TRBJ1-5; maybe TRBD1 (6 bases). Deletions cut 5 bases from V and 4 bases from J, with 9 bases between. The CDR3 spans 13 residues. The germline V gene has CDR1 SGHTA and CDR2 FQGNSA. The CDR3 coding sequence is TGTGCCAGCAGCCGACAGGTGAATCAGCCCCAGCATTTT. Its protein product is CASSRQVNQPQHF.

The chain carries TRBV30 and TRBJ1-2; no definite D call. In germline, CDR1 is GTSNPN, CDR2 SVGIG (reference sequence). This CDR3 comprises 11 residues. The CDR3 region has the DNA TGTGCGGTAACCTCTATGGGAGGCTACACCTTC. It specifies CAVTSMGGYTF.

A note on this clone: This likely traces to a read error, being one base from a far larger clone. The chain carries TRBV2 and TRBJ2-1; no firm D call. Germline CDR1 and CDR2: SNHLY and FYNNEI. The CDR3 totals 14 residues. The CDR3, as DNA: TGTACCAGCAGTGAATACGGCCCCGTGGATGAGCAGTTCTTC. Its translation: CTSSEYGPVDEQFF.

This chain uses TRBV28 with TRBJ2-7; no clear D. CDR3 length: 13 residues. The germline gives CDR1 MDHEN, CDR2 SYDVKM. Trimming removed 3 bases at V and 2 bases at J, with 8 bases between. Here the CDR3 DNA reads TGTGCCAGCAGTTTGGGCAGGCCCTACGAGCAGTACTTC. Protein: CASSLGRPYEQYF.

This clone was picked up one time. The likely explanation is a read error, given a far larger clone one base away. Other DNA sequences of this sample code for an identical CDR3. The chain carries TRBV30 and TRBJ2-1; D is unresolved. From germline, CDR1 is GTSNPN and CDR2 SVGIG (reference sequence). The CDR3 contains 13 residues. V lost 2 bases to trimming and J lost 4 bases, with 9 bases between them. The CDR3: CAWSFTEYNEQFF. In DNA, the CDR3 is TGTGCCTGGAGTTTTACTGAATACAATGAGCAGTTCTTC.

V and J are TRBV6-6 and TRBJ1-1; perhaps TRBD1 as D (6 bases). Trimming took off 2 bases at V and 1 base at J, with 14 bases between the two ends. The germline gives CDR1 MNHNY, CDR2 SVGAGI (reference sequence). The CDR3 is made up of 16 amino acids. The chain's CDR3 is CASSYDGQHPNTEAFF. For the CDR3, the DNA is TGTGCCAGCAGTTACGACGGACAGCATCCGAACACTGAAGCTTTCTTT.

Points on this clone: A far larger clone is one base from this, pointing to a likely read error. The same CDR3 can be traced to other DNA sequences in this sample. This chain connects TRBV30 to TRBJ1-2; unclear D gene. Germline V CDR1 and CDR2: GTSNPN, SVGIG (reference sequence). The CDR3 consists of 13 residues. Trimming took off 6 bases at V and 3 bases at J, with 14 bases between the two ends. The CDR3 nucleotides read TGTGCCTGTACCAAGGGTGGCGACTATGGCTACACCTTC. Translation: CACTKGGDYGYTF.

The chain carries TRBV19 and TRBJ1-5; 9 nucleotides match TRBD1. CDR1 LNHDA and CDR2 SQIVND come from the germline V gene (reference sequence). The CDR3 totals 15 residues. J lost 6 bases, V lost 6 bases, and 9 bases had no gene match. The CDR3 region has the DNA TGTGCCAGTAGGGGGACAGGGCAATGGGTTCAGCCCCAGCATTTT. Translating gives CASRGTGQWVQPQHF.

This chain uses TRBV5-4 with TRBJ1-2; 8 bases agree with TRBD1. The V and J ends lost 4 bases and 5 bases, in that order; junction bases with no gene match: 13. The CDR3 loop spans 16 amino acids. Per the germline V gene, CDR1 is SGHNT and CDR2 is YYREEE (reference sequence). CDR3 nucleotides: TGTGCCAGCAGCCCCACCGGACAGGGTGCCTCATATGGCTACACCTTC. Its protein product is CASSPTGQGASYGYTF.

The rearrangement links TRBV7-9 to TRBJ2-1; unclear D gene. V lost 2 bases, J lost 4 bases, and 9 bases lay in between. The CDR3 sequence is 14 residues long. CDR1 is SEHNR and CDR2 is FQNEAQ in the germline V gene (reference sequence). CDR3 sequence: CASSLFEPYNEQFF. As DNA, the CDR3 is TGTGCCAGCAGCTTATTCGAGCCTTACAATGAGCAGTTCTTC. The full variable domain, with the rest looked up from reference TRBV7-9 and TRBJ2-1, is DTGVSQNPRHKITKRGQNVTFRCDPISEHNRLYWYRQTLGQGPEFLTYFQNEAQLEKSRLLSDRFSAERPKGSFSTLEIQRTEQGDSAMYLCASSLFEPYNEQFFGPGTRLTVL.

The rearrangement uses TRBV11-2 and TRBJ1-4; 10 nucleotides line up with TRBD1. The V and J ends lost 5 bases and 7 bases, in that order; junction bases with no gene match: 10. Germline V CDR1 and CDR2: SGHAT, FQNNGV. The CDR3 loop spans 16 amino acids. The CDR3 reads CASSRGWTGGGEKLFF. CDR3 DNA: TGTGCCAGCAGCCGAGGGTGGACAGGGGGAGGTGAAAAACTGTTTTTT.

The genes are TRBV6-6 and TRBJ2-1; 9 positions agree with TRBD1. The junction had 10 bases not matched to a gene; V was cut back by 5 bases and J by 8 bases. CDR1 and CDR2 (germline): MNHNY, SVGAGI (reference sequence). This CDR3 spans 15 amino acids. CDR3 in DNA: TGTGCCAGCAGTAAGCCGGGACAGGGCACCGATGAGCAGTTCTTC. It is translated as CASSKPGQGTDEQFF.

Only one count was recorded for this clone. This is likely an artifact of a read error, given a far larger clone one base away. This rearrangement joins TRBV30 to TRBJ1-2, with D hard to call. The length of the CDR3 is 11 residues. V lost 5 bases to trimming and J lost 8 bases, with 12 bases between them. Germline V gene sequence: CDR1 GTSNPN, CDR2 SVGIG (reference sequence). The CDR3 nucleotides read TGTGCCTGGGGACCCTCCTGGGGCTACACCTTC. As protein: CAWGPSWGYTF.

This clone was recorded a few times. The J gene is TRBJ1-2, the V gene TRBV2; no definite D call. The CDR3 is made up of 13 amino acids. The V gene's germline CDR1 is SNHLY and CDR2 FYNNEI. The V and J ends lost 8 bases and 8 bases respectively, with 18 bases between them. Here the CDR3 reads CASSLSSSLGYTF. The CDR3 nucleotides are TGTGCCAGCTCCTTGAGCAGCAGCTTGGGCTACACCTTC.